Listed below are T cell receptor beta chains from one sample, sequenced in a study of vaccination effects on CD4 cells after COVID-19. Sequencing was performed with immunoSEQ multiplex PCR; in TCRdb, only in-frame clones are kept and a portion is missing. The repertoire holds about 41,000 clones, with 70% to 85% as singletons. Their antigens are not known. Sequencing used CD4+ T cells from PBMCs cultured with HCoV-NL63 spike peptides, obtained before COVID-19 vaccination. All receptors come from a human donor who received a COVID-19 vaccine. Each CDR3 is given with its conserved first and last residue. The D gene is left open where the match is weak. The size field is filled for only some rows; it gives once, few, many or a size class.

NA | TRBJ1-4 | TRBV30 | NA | TGTGCCTGGAGTCGGGGGATCGAGGAAAAACTGTTTTTT | CAWSRGIEEKLFF
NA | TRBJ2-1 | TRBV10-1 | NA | TGCGCCAGCAGCCGGACTCAATCGGTCAATGAGCAGTTCTTC | CASSRTQSVNEQFF
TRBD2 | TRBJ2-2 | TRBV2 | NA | TGTGCCAGCAGAGTTAGCGGGGGGGCAGGGACCGGGGAGCTGTTTTTT | CASRVSGGAGTGELFF
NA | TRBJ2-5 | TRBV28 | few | TGTGCCAGCAGTTTACGATCTTTAGAGACCCAGTACTTC | CASSLRSLETQYF
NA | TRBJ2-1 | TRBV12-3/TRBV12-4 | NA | TGTGCCAGCAGTTTAATTGGGACCGGGCAGTTCTTC | CASSLIGTGQFF
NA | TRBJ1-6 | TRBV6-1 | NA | TGTGCCAGCAGTGAAGCGATAGGAGGCCGGACTATTTCACCCCTCCACTTT | CASSEAIGGRTISPLHF
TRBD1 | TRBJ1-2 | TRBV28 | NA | TGTGCCAGCAGTGGACAGGGCTATGGCTACACCTTC | CASSGQGYGYTF
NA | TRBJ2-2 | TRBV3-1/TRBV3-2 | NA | TGTGCCAGCAGCCAAGATGCAGGGCCCGGGGAGCTGTTTTTT | CASSQDAGPGELFF
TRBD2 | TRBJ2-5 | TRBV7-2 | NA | TGTGCCAGCAGCCTGGGGGGGGGAATGGTGGAGACCCAGTACTTC | CASSLGGGMVETQYF
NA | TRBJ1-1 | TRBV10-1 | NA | TGCGCCAGCAGTGAGGGACAGCTTGGGAACACTGAAGCTTTCTTT | CASSEGQLGNTEAFF
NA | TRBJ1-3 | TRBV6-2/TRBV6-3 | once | TGTGCCAGCAGTCGCACGGGGGCCTCTGGAAACACCATATATTTT | CASSRTGASGNTIYF
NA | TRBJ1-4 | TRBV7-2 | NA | TGTGCCAGCAGCCTCGGGACAAGAAATGAAAAACTGTTTTTT | CASSLGTRNEKLFF
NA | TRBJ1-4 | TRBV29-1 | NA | TGCAGCGTTGGCGGGGAAAAACTGTTTTTT | CSVGGEKLFF
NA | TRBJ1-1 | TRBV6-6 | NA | TGTGCCAGCAGTATGCTTCGGTGGGGGAACACTGAAGCTTTCTTT | CASSMLRWGNTEAFF
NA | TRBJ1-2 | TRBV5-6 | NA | TGTGCCAGCACCCTTTTAGGGACGGCGACTAACTATGGCTACACCTTC | CASTLLGTATNYGYTF
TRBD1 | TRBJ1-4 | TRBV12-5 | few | TGTGCTAGTGGTACCGGACAGGGAGAAAAACTGTTTTTT | CASGTGQGEKLFF
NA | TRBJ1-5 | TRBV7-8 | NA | TGTGCCAGCACCCCAAGTTGGGGGTATAGCAATCAGCCCCAGCATTTT | CASTPSWGYSNQPQHF
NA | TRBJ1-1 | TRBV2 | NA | TGTGCCAGCAAACCGACCGCGGTTATGAACACTGAAGCTTTCTTT | CASKPTAVMNTEAFF
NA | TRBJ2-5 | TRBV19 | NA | TGTGCGACAATAGGGGGGTCCCGAGAGACCCAGTACTTC | CATIGGSRETQYF
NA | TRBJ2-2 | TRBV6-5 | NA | TGTGCCAGCAGTTCAACAGGGCACCTCACCGGGGAGCTGTTTTTT | CASSSTGHLTGELFF
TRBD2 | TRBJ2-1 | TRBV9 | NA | TGTGCCAGCAGCGTAGACGGGCGGGGGGGCCTAAGGGAGCAGTTCTTC | CASSVDGRGGLREQFF
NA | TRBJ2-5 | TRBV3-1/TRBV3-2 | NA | TGTGCCAGCAGTCGCCAGGGAAGCGGGGAGACCCAGTACTTC | CASSRQGSGETQYF
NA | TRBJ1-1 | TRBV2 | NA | TGTGCCAGCAGTTCCGGGACCAACACTGAAGCTTTCTTT | CASSSGTNTEAFF
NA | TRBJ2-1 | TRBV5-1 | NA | TGCGCCAGCAGCTTTGGACTCCAAGACAATGAGCAGTTCTTC | CASSFGLQDNEQFF
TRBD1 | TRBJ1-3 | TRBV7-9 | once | TGTGCCAGCAGCCCTCCACAGGGGGCGGTCGGAAACACCATATATTTT | CASSPPQGAVGNTIYF
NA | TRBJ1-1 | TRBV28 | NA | TGTGCCAGCAGTTTACGGGCCCCCGAGACTGAAGCTTTCTTT | CASSLRAPETEAFF
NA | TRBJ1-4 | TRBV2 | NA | TGTGCCAGCAGACGGGGGGCTAATGAAAAACTGTTTTTT | CASRRGANEKLFF
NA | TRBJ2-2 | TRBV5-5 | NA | TGTGCCAGCAGCTTGGACGGGGACACCGGGGAGCTGTTTTTT | CASSLDGDTGELFF
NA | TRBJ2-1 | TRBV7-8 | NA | TGTGCCAGCAGCAACAGGGGGGGTTTCGGCTCGCACGACAATGAGCAGTTCTTC | CASSNRGGFGSHDNEQFF
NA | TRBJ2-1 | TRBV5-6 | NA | TGTGCCAGCAGCTTCCGATGGCTGGCCGGGGATGAGCAGTTCTTC | CASSFRWLAGDEQFF
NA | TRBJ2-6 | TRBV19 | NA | TGTGCCAGCAGTAGGCAGAGCTCTGGGGCCAACGTCCTGACTTTC | CASSRQSSGANVLTF
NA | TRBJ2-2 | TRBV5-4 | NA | TGTGCCAGCAGCTACCATCCAGGGAACACCGGGGAGCTGTTTTTT | CASSYHPGNTGELFF
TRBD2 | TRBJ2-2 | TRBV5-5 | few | TGTGCCAGCAGCTCAAGCGGGGGCCGGAACACCGGGGAGCTGTTTTTT | CASSSSGGRNTGELFF
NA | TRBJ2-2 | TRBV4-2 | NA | TGTGCCAGCAGCCAAGAAGGGGGGGGTGTCACCGGGGAGCTGTTTTTT | CASSQEGGGVTGELFF
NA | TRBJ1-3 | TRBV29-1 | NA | TGCAGCGTGGGAATGGGAAACACCATATATTTT | CSVGMGNTIYF
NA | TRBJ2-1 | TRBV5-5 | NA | TGTGCCAGCAGCTTGGTAAGCGTCAAGAGGGATGAGCAGTTCTTC | CASSLVSVKRDEQFF
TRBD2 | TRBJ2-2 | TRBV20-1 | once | TGCAGTGCTAGTAGCGGGGACACCGGGGAGCTGTTTTTT | CSASSGDTGELFF
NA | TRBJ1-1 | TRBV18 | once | TGTGCCAGCTCCCCCGATTCAAAAGAACCTTTCTTT | CASSPDSKEPFF
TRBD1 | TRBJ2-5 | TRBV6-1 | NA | TGTGCCAGCAGTGAATATGGGACAGAGAAAGAGACCCAGTACTTC | CASSEYGTEKETQYF
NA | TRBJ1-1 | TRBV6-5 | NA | TGTGCCACCCTGGGGACACTGAACACTGAAGCTTTCTTT | CATLGTLNTEAFF
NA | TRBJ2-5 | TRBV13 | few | TGTGCCAGCAGTCTCCTCCGACGGGAGACCCAGTACTTC | CASSLLRRETQYF
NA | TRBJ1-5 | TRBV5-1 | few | TGCGCCAGTAGATTAGATGGCAATCAGCCCCAGCATTTT | CASRLDGNQPQHF
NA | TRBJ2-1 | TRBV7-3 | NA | TGTGCCAGCAGCTCCCCCGTCGCCAGCTCCTACAATGAGCAGTTCTTC | CASSSPVASSYNEQFF
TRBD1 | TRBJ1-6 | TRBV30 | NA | TGTGCCTGGAGGACAGGGTCTTATAATTCACCCCTCCACTTT | CAWRTGSYNSPLHF
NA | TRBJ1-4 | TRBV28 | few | TGTGCCAGCAGTCCTGGTGGGGGGTGGGGTCGGGAAAAACTGTTTTTT | CASSPGGGWGREKLFF
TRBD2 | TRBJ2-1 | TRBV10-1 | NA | TGCGCCAGCAGTGAGCGGCGGGGGGGCGGTGGTGAGCAGTTCTTC | CASSERRGGGGEQFF
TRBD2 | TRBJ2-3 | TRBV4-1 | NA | TGCGCCAGCAGCTCAACGGGTCGAGCGGGGGGTTTAGATACGCAGTATTTT | CASSSTGRAGGLDTQYF
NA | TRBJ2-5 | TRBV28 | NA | TGTGCCAGCAGTTCCATGGGGGGGCGAGAGACCCAGTACTTC | CASSSMGGRETQYF
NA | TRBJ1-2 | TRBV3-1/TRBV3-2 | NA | TGTGCCAGCAGCCAGGTCCGAAGATATGGCTACACCTTC | CASSQVRRYGYTF
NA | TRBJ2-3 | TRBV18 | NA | TGTGCCAGCTCACTCACAGATACGCAGTATTTT | CASSLTDTQYF
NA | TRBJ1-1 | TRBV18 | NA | TGTGCCAGCTCACCGACTTTGAACACTGAAGCTTTCTTT | CASSPTLNTEAFF
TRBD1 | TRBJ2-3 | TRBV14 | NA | TGTGCCAGCAGTCAGGGACAGGGGGCTAGCGGGGGTAGCACAGATACGCAGTATTTT | CASSQGQGASGGSTDTQYF
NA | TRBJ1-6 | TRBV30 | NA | TGTGCCTGGAGTGAACGTAATTCACCCCTCCACTTT | CAWSERNSPLHF
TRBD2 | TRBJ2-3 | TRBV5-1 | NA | TGCGCCAGCAGCTTGGGCCCCGTTGCGGGGGGCACAGATACGCAGTATTTT | CASSLGPVAGGTDTQYF